The 25 T cell receptor beta chains reported below all come from one sample, sequenced in a study of cytomegalovirus exposure and HLA in healthy donors. In the PCR, 60 Vbeta and 13 Jbeta primers were used. Method: immunoSEQ multiplex PCR; TCRdb's copy keeps in-frame clones and lacks some. The sample yields approximately 110,000 clones, almost 70% seen once. Material: PBMCs. The source is a man aged 30-40 years in good health and CMV-seronegative.

The gene calls are TRBV5-1 and TRBJ2-6; no definite D call. V was clipped by 0 bases and J by 2 bases, with 6 bases between them. The CDR3 sequence is 15 residues long. CDR1 SGHRS and CDR2 YFSETQ come from the germline V gene. The CDR3 loop is CASSLGAAGANVLTF. The CDR3, as DNA: TGCGCCAGCAGCTTGGGGGCAGCTGGGGCCAACGTCCTGACTTTC.

The rearrangement joins TRBV28 to TRBJ2-1; 7 nucleotides align to TRBD1. After removal of 5 bases from V and 7 bases from J, the junction contained 17 bases not matched to a gene. CDR1 and CDR2 from the germline V gene are MDHEN and SYDVKM. The CDR3 has 17 residues. CDR3 residues: CASSPSRAQGSGNEQFF. CDR3 nucleotide sequence: TGTGCCAGCAGTCCTAGCAGGGCACAGGGGTCTGGGAATGAGCAGTTCTTC.

The chain couples TRBV5-1 to TRBJ2-2; 8 bases are a match to TRBD1. The J segment lost 2 bases and the V segment lost 3 bases, leaving 9 bases of the junction unmatched. CDR1 is SGHRS and CDR2 is YFSETQ in the germline V gene. The length of the CDR3 is 17 residues. The DNA for the CDR3 is TGCGCCAGCAGCTCGAGGGGAGACAGGGGAAACACCGGGGAGCTGTTTTTT. This sequence encodes CASSSRGDRGNTGELFF.

J is TRBJ1-3 and V is TRBV28; D gene ambiguous. The ends were cut back, 6 bases at V and 0 bases at J, with 6 bases in the middle. Germline-derived CDR1 and CDR2 are MDHEN and SYDVKM. The CDR3 is 13 amino acids. CDR3 bases: TGTGCCAGCAGCCTCAGCTCTGGAAACACCATATATTTT. This codes for CASSLSSGNTIYF.

This chain joins TRBV4-1 and TRBJ2-5; 7 bases are shared with TRBD1. V was clipped by 0 bases and J by 5 bases; unmatched bases: 9. The germline gives CDR1 MGHRA, CDR2 YSYEKL. This CDR3 has 16 residues. The CDR3 sequence: CASSQEGAGGRETQYF. The CDR3, as DNA: TGCGCCAGCAGCCAAGAAGGGGCAGGGGGACGGGAGACCCAGTACTTC.

This clone was counted once. V usage is TRBV20-1 and J usage is TRBJ2-5; D is uncertain. V was pared by 4 bases and J by 5 bases, with 8 bases between. The CDR3 loop spans 11 amino acids. Germline assignment: CDR1 DFQATT and CDR2 SNEGSKA (reference sequence). CDR3 protein: CSAILSETQYF. The CDR3 DNA sequence: TGCAGTGCTATCCTCTCGGAGACCCAGTACTTC.

The chain uses TRBV27 and TRBJ2-7, with 9 bases lining up with TRBD1. Germline loops: CDR1 MNHEY, CDR2 SMNVEV (reference sequence). This CDR3 spans 14 amino acids. Losses at the gene ends were 4 bases for V and 3 bases for J; bases not matched to a gene: 4. The CDR3 bases are TGTGCCAGCAGTTGGGGACAGGGAAACTACGAGCAGTACTTC. Residues: CASSWGQGNYEQYF.

In its sample, this clone was seen a few times. This rearrangement joins TRBV19 to TRBJ2-7; D unclear. The CDR3 runs 12 residues. Trimming left V 2 bases short and J 6 bases short, with 8 bases between. The germline V gene encodes CDR1 LNHDA and CDR2 SQIVND (reference sequence). The CDR3, as DNA: TGTGCCAGTAGTATAATGGGCAGCGAGCAGTACTTC. Residues: CASSIMGSEQYF.

A few counts support this clone. This chain joins TRBV7-2 and TRBJ2-7, with 7 bases that match TRBD2. Germline lookup yields CDR1 SGHTA and CDR2 FQGNSA. The CDR3 spans 14 residues. The V gene end was trimmed by 7 bases and the J gene end by 5 bases; junction bases not matched to a gene: 11. The CDR3 DNA follows: TGTGCCAGCACCCGCGCGGGCGGGAGTAACGAGCAGTACTTC. Translating it yields CASTRAGGSNEQYF. The variable domain in full, completed from reference TRBV7-2 and TRBJ2-7, reads GAGVSQSPSNKVTEKGKDVELRCDPISGHTALYWYRQSLGQGLEFLIYFQGNSAPDKSGLPSDRFSAERTGGSVSTLTIQRTQQEDSAVYLCASTRAGGSNEQYFGPGTRLTVT.

V is TRBV6-1 and J is TRBJ1-1, with a tentative D call TRBD1 (6 bases). V gave up 4 bases and J gave up 4 bases, with 16 bases separating them. Germline V gene lookup returns CDR1 MNHNS and CDR2 SASEGT. The CDR3 sequence is 15 residues long. The CDR3, as DNA: TGTGCCAGCAGTGGGCATAGGACAGAACTCACTGAAGCTTTCTTT. This translates into CASSGHRTELTEAFF.

A few counts support this clone. This chain connects TRBV29-1 to TRBJ2-7, with D possibly being TRBD2 (5 bases). Germline V gives CDR1 SQVTM, CDR2 ANQGSEA. Trimming stripped 4 bases from V and 1 base from J, with 8 bases between. The CDR3 sequence is 12 residues long. The CDR3 DNA follows: TGCAGCGTTGTCGGGGAGTCCTACGAGCAGTACTTC. Its translation: CSVVGESYEQYF.

The V gene is TRBV6-1, the J gene TRBJ2-5, with D unclear. The DNA end lines up better with TRBJ2-7; the J call may be wrong. Germline values: CDR1 MNHNS, CDR2 SASEGT. The CDR3 runs to 14 residues. The CDR3 region has the DNA TGTGCCAGCGCTAAACAGTTTGTTTCCTACGAGCAGTACTTC. Translation: CASAKQFVSYEQYF.

The chain employs TRBV6-1 and TRBJ1-5; 7 bases line up with TRBD1. The CDR3 is made up of 15 amino acids. Trimming removed 5 bases from V and 2 bases from J; junction bases left unmatched: 6. CDR1 and CDR2 from the germline V gene are MNHNS and SASEGT. The CDR3 loop reads CASSLRQGRNQPQHF. CDR3 sequence (DNA): TGTGCCAGCAGTTTAAGACAGGGCCGCAATCAGCCCCAGCATTTT.

This clone occurred a few times. The genes are TRBV2 and TRBJ2-2; D possibly corresponds to TRBD1 (6 bases). The CDR3 loop spans 15 amino acids. V was shortened by 5 bases and J by 6 bases, with 16 bases between the two germline ends. CDR1 SNHLY and CDR2 FYNNEI come from the germline V gene. CDR3: CASSPQGLGPGELFF. CDR3 coding DNA: TGTGCCAGCAGTCCACAGGGTCTGGGCCCCGGGGAGCTGTTTTTT. Combining the CDR3 with reference TRBV2 and TRBJ2-2 gives the whole variable domain EPEVTQTPSHQVTQMGQEVILRCVPISNHLYFYWYRQILGQKVEFLVSFYNNEISEKSEIFDDQFSVERPDGSNFTLKIRSTKLEDSAMYFCASSPQGLGPGELFFGEGSRLTVL.

The V call is TRBV27, the J call TRBJ2-1, with 14 bases that match TRBD2. The CDR3 is made up of 17 amino acids. Trimming cost V 5 bases and J 6 bases; bases outside gene matches: 9. CDR1 is MNHEY, CDR2 SMNVEV, per germline (reference sequence). The chain's CDR3 is CASSHRLAGGRPNEQFF. Here the CDR3 DNA reads TGTGCCAGCAGTCACCGACTAGCGGGAGGGAGACCCAATGAGCAGTTCTTC.

J is TRBJ2-1 and V is TRBV5-4; a possible D gene is TRBD1 (5 bases). Germline CDR1 is SGHNT and CDR2 is YYREEE (reference sequence). Trimming left V 4 bases short and J 4 bases short, with 9 bases between. The CDR3 is 13 amino acids. DNA for the CDR3: TGTGCCAGCAGCCCTACAGGATACAATGAGCAGTTCTTC. Translating gives CASSPTGYNEQFF.

V and J are TRBV4-3 and TRBJ2-7; weak D call: TRBD2 (5 bases). Germline V CDR1 and CDR2: LGHNA, YSLEER. Between the trimmed V and J ends, which lost 0 bases and 7 bases, there was a span of 13 bases. The CDR3 loop spans 14 amino acids. The CDR3 region has the DNA TGCGCCAGCAGCCAAGATTGGGCAACGGGGGAGCAGTACTTC. Translation gives CASSQDWATGEQYF.

This chain uses TRBV25-1 with TRBJ1-5; D is ambiguous. V was pared by 5 bases and J by 0 bases, with 8 bases between. Germline V gene sequence: CDR1 MGHDK, CDR2 SYGVNS. The CDR3 loop spans 14 amino acids. The CDR3 bases are TGTGCCAGCAGTCCAATTCATAGCAATCAGCCCCAGCATTTT. It is translated as CASSPIHSNQPQHF.

This clone was detected only a few times. J is TRBJ1-1 and V is TRBV4-3; 7 positions match TRBD1. The CDR3 spans 18 residues. The J segment lost 3 bases and the V segment lost 4 bases, leaving 17 bases of the junction unmatched. Germline lookup yields CDR1 LGHNA and CDR2 YSLEER. The CDR3 sequence is CASSRALNFPGQYTEAFF. The CDR3 DNA is TGCGCCAGCAGCCGGGCTTTAAATTTTCCGGGACAGTACACTGAAGCTTTCTTT.

The chain has TRBV29-1 and TRBJ2-3; no clear D. With 0 bases removed from V and 9 bases from J, the gap between germline ends came to 10 bases. CDR1 SQVTM and CDR2 ANQGSEA come from the germline V gene. The CDR3 consists of 12 residues. CDR3 DNA sequence: TGCAGCGTTGAAGAACTTCCATGGACGCAGTATTTT. It yields the protein CSVEELPWTQYF.

The V and J genes are TRBV6-5 and TRBJ2-3; possible D gene TRBD2, 6 bases. With 2 bases removed from V and 2 bases from J, the gap between germline ends came to 8 bases. CDR1 and CDR2 (germline): MNHEY, SVGAGI. This CDR3 is 14 amino acids long. In nucleotides, the CDR3 is TGTGCCAGCAGTTACCGGCGGGACACAGATACGCAGTATTTT. Translating gives CASSYRRDTDTQYF.

This chain links TRBV25-1 with TRBJ2-1, with 16 positions matching TRBD2. Germline CDR1 and CDR2: MGHDK and SYGVNS. This CDR3 spans 16 amino acids. The junction had 3 bases not matched to a gene; V was cut back by 3 bases and J by 7 bases. CDR3 amino acids: CASSDGTSGRVNEQFF. The CDR3 region has the DNA TGTGCCAGCAGTGATGGGACTAGCGGGAGGGTAAATGAGCAGTTCTTC.

This clone was counted only a few times. The V and J genes are TRBV10-3 and TRBJ2-7; 11 bases line up with TRBD2. The germline CDR1 and CDR2 sequences are ENHRY and SYGVKD. Trimming at V came to 8 bases and at J to 7 bases, leaving 13 bases not matched to a gene. The CDR3 spans 15 residues. DNA of the CDR3: TGTGCCATCGGGTTAGCGGGAGGGCCAGGAGAAGAGCAGTACTTC. Translated: CAIGLAGGPGEEQYF.

The J gene is TRBJ1-3, the V gene TRBV7-2; 11 bases match TRBD1. Germline trimming cut 5 bases from V and 4 bases from J; bases unmatched to any gene: 1. From germline, CDR1 is SGHTA and CDR2 FQGNSA. The CDR3 consists of 14 residues. The CDR3, as DNA: TGTGCCAGCAGCGGACAGGGGGCGGGAAACACCATATATTTT. Residues: CASSGQGAGNTIYF.

J is TRBJ2-7 and V is TRBV27; the match to TRBD1 covers 7 bases. Looked up from germline, CDR1 is MNHEY and CDR2 is SMNVEV (reference sequence). There are 19 residues in the CDR3. The J segment lost 4 bases and the V segment lost 8 bases, leaving 26 bases of the junction unmatched. In DNA, the CDR3 is TGTGCCAGCGCCACCGAGACCCCATTACCGGGACAGAGATTATACGAGCAGTACTTC. Residues: CASATETPLPGQRLYEQYF.